This T cell receptor (beta chain) emerged from a study of shared clonotypes between healthy human individuals. About the study: The composition of the donors was a couple of women and a few men aged 18 to 49. Every donor yielded three CD4 naive, three CD4 memory, two CD8 naive and one CD8 memory plate. General study results and limits: The sharing of about 5.3% of naive CD4 clonotypes was seen across a few donors.

Trimming cost V 0 bases and J 0 bases, with 7 bases left between them. The CDR3 contains 14 residues. Germline V gene lookup returns CDR1 SGHDT and CDR2 YYEEEE. Clones were read by immunoSEQ multiplex PCR, and TCRdb kept only the in-frame ones, dropping some. This table has 600,000 or so clones, approximately 95% appearing once. As concerns this clone: Its antigen is not identified.

CD45RO-negative, CCR7-selected cells formed the naive CD8 fraction, which excluded terminally differentiated effector memory CD45RA+ cells. Sequencing used naive CD8+ T cells sorted from blood. The TCR originated in a woman in her thirties in good health. This chain joins TRBV5-6 and TRBJ2-7; D is unresolved. Here the CDR3 DNA reads TGTGCCAGCAGCTTGGAGATGAGCTCCTACGAGCAGTACTTC. Translating it yields CASSLEMSSYEQYF. Full variable domain (rest looked up from reference TRBV5-6 and TRBJ2-7): DAGVTQSPTHLIKTRGQQVTLRCSPKSGHDTVSWYQQALGQGPQFIFQYYEEEERQRGNFPDRFSGHQFPNYSSELNVNALLLGDSALYLCASSLEMSSYEQYFGPGTRLTVT.